These T cell receptor beta chains were read from a single sample in a study of cytomegalovirus exposure and HLA in healthy donors. Measured with immunoSEQ multiplex PCR; TCRdb has only the in-frame clones, and not every one. The sample holds over 85,000 clones, approximately 80% seen once. Sequences were obtained from PBMCs. The receptor source for this set is a female donor in good health and CMV-seropositive. CDR3s include the opening cysteine and the closing phenylalanine or tryptophan. A D gene is named only where the DNA matches it firmly. Clone size is shown for a subset of rows, as once, few, many or a class of expanded clone.

>-|TRBV10-1|12|TRBJ2-1|once
TGCGCCAGCAGTGACTCTTTAGATGAGCAGTTCTTC
CASSDSLDEQFF
>TRBD1|TRBV7-9|14|TRBJ1-2|once
TGTGCCAGCAGCTCGACAGGGGGCGACTATGGCTACACCTTC
CASSSTGGDYGYTF
>-|TRBV2|13|TRBJ1-5|-
TGTGCCAGCAGTGCGGAGGAACATCAGCCCCAGCATTTT
CASSAEEHQPQHF
>-|TRBV9|18|TRBJ1-2|-
TGTGCCAGCAGCGTAGACAGTGTAGAGGGGCCGGCGGGGTATGGCTACACCTTC
CASSVDSVEGPAGYGYTF
>TRBD1|TRBV6-6|15|TRBJ1-2|-
TGTGCCAGCAGTTACTCACAGGGGTCCAACTATGGCTACACCTTC
CASSYSQGSNYGYTF
>-|TRBV28|17|TRBJ2-1|-
TGTGCCAGCAGTTTTAAGTACGGGAATGCTAATAACAATGAGCAGTTCTTC
CASSFKYGNANNNEQFF
>TRBD1|TRBV6-6|14|TRBJ1-6|-
TGTGCCAGCAGTCGACAGGGGGCTGAGTCACCCCTCCACTTT
CASSRQGAESPLHF
>-|TRBV29-1|13|TRBJ2-7|-
TGCAGCGTTGAGGAGGAGACCTCCTACGAGCAGTACTTC
CSVEEETSYEQYF
>TRBD2|TRBV7-8|15|TRBJ2-3|once
TGTGCCAGCAGCTTGCTAAGAACTAGCGGGAGTGCGCAGTATTTT
CASSLLRTSGSAQYF
>-|TRBV6-1|15|TRBJ2-2|few
TGTGCCAGCAGTGAAAATGGGGCTCTTACCGGGGAGCTGTTTTTT
CASSENGALTGELFF
>-|TRBV2|15|TRBJ1-1|-
TGTGCCAGCAGGGGGAACAGGGTTACAAACACTGAAGCTTTCTTT
CASRGNRVTNTEAFF
>-|TRBV6-5|16|TRBJ1-3|-
TGTGCCAGCAGTTACTCGGGCCGGGGGGACGGAAACACCATATATTTT
CASSYSGRGDGNTIYF
>-|TRBV9|16|TRBJ1-1|few
TGTGCCAGCAGCGCCACGCCAGGCCAGGAGAACACTGAAGCTTTCTTT
CASSATPGQENTEAFF
>TRBD1|TRBV14|16|TRBJ1-1|-
TGTGCCAGCAGCCAAGGGCGACAGGGGATGAACACTGAAGCTTTCTTT
CASSQGRQGMNTEAFF
>TRBD1|TRBV11-3|15|TRBJ2-5|once
TGTGCCAGCAGCTTAGGGACAGGGGGTTACGAGACCCAGTACTTC
CASSLGTGGYETQYF
>TRBD1|TRBV18|16|TRBJ1-1|-
TGTGCCAGCTCACCAACGGGGACAGCCTATAACACTGAAGCTTTCTTT
CASSPTGTAYNTEAFF
>TRBD1|TRBV5-4|15|TRBJ1-5|-
TGTGCCAGCAGCGCGCAGGGGGAGAGCAATCAGCCCCAGCATTTT
CASSAQGESNQPQHF
>TRBD1|TRBV18|14|TRBJ1-1|-
TGTGCCAGCTCAATAGACAGGGTAAACACTGAAGCTTTCTTT
CASSIDRVNTEAFF
>TRBD2|TRBV5-4|12|TRBJ2-7|-
TGTGCCAGCAGTTCGCGGGGGGACGAGCAGTACTTC
CASSSRGDEQYF
>TRBD1|TRBV7-8|17|TRBJ2-7|-
TGTGCCAGCAGCTTAAGTCATCAGGGGGCAATTTCCTACGAGCAGTACTTC
CASSLSHQGAISYEQYF
>-|TRBV19|14|TRBJ1-2|once
TGTGCCAGTAGCAAACAGGGTATAGGGACGGGCTACACCTTC
CASSKQGIGTGYTF
>TRBD1|TRBV4-2|15|TRBJ1-2|-
TGTGCCAGCAGCCAAGCCCGACAGGGGGGTTATGGCTACACCTTC
CASSQARQGGYGYTF
>TRBD1|TRBV2|12|TRBJ1-2|once
TGTGCCAGCAGTGAAACAGGGGGGGGCTACACCTTC
CASSETGGGYTF
>-|TRBV5-5|15|TRBJ2-7|-
TGTGCCAGCAGCTACAGGGGCGCGGGATCCTACGAGCAGTACTTC
CASSYRGAGSYEQYF
>-|TRBV2|13|TRBJ2-7|-
TGTGCCTGTAGGGGTCCCGACCGGGCCGAGCAGTACTTC
CACRGPDRAEQYF